The 19 T cell receptor beta chains reported below all come from one sample, sequenced in a study of T cells in Graves' hyperthyroidism and ophthalmopathy (dated 2019 in TCRdb). The method was multiplex PCR. The sequencer listed for this sample is Illumina HiSeq 2000. Amplification of TCR beta CDR3 regions was carried out from RNA transcripts. The first round of RT-PCR for the TCR CDR3 was performed with the HTBI primer set and the Qiagen OneStep RT-PCR kit. The public reads were reprocessed in TCRdb via fastp at Q25 and MiXCR, keeping in-frame beta chains. A single entry per CDR3 protein holds the most common genes and DNA from its merged rows. The sample table records around 600,000 distinct CDR3 sequences; about 45% of these occur just once. The top ten constitute under 8.5% of the sample. The sequencing sample was made of peripheral blood or thyroid tissue (not recorded which). Receptor source: an adult man with Graves' disease, either hyperthyroidism or ophthalmopathy (not recorded which).

The chain joins TRBV20-1 to TRBJ1-5; TRBD1 is a possible D gene (5 bases). The germline V gene has CDR1 DFQATT and CDR2 SNEGSKA (reference sequence). The CDR3 loop spans 15 amino acids. With 3 bases removed from V and 0 bases from J, the gap between germline ends came to 12 bases. CDR3 DNA sequence: TGCAGTGCTAGTTTCGGGACGGCTAGCAATCAGCCCCAGCATTTT. Protein product: CSASFGTASNQPQHF.

For this clonotype: The CDR3 does not end in the conserved phenylalanine or tryptophan, so this is likely a read error. The limits of the CDR3 on the DNA are not certain, so only TCRdb's listed CDR3 is given. The chain employs TRBV20-1 and TRBJ2-7; TRBD2 was called by the table and not checked on the DNA. Germline V gene data show CDR1 as DFQATT and CDR2 as SNEGSKA (reference sequence). Including both end residues, the CDR3 is 10 amino acids long. The CDR3 protein is CSARTSGSST.

This clonotype came up many times. This rearrangement joins TRBV29-1 to TRBJ2-5, with a tentative D call TRBD2 (5 bases). Germline-derived CDR1 and CDR2 are SQVTM and ANQGSEA. Trimming removed 7 bases at V and 2 bases at J, with 14 bases between. The CDR3 has 13 residues. CDR3 protein: CSALDSIQETQYF. CDR3 in DNA: TGCAGCGCTCTGGACTCGATACAAGAGACCCAGTACTTC.

J is TRBJ1-6 and V is TRBV7-9; D remains unclear. The CDR3 spans 14 residues. From germline, CDR1 is SEHNR and CDR2 FQNEAQ (reference sequence). V was pared by 8 bases and J by 10 bases, with 18 bases between. CDR3: CASVDPRLNSPLHF. DNA for the CDR3: TGTGCCAGCGTAGACCCCAGGCTGAACTCACCCCTCCACTTT.

The chain carries TRBV7-9 and TRBJ1-5, with 7 bases that match TRBD1. Germline V gene sequence: CDR1 SEHNR, CDR2 FQNEAQ (reference sequence). Unmatched junction bases numbered 5, after V lost 8 bases and J lost 4 bases. The CDR3 totals 13 residues. The CDR3 region is CASGQDRNQPQHF. The CDR3 nucleotides read TGTGCCAGCGGACAGGACAGAAATCAGCCCCAGCATTTT.

The chain uses TRBV11-3 and TRBJ2-3; D may be TRBD2 (5 bases). Germline V gene sequence: CDR1 SGHNT, CDR2 YENEEA. The CDR3 sequence is 14 residues long. V lost 5 bases, J lost 0 bases, and 9 bases lay in between. The CDR3: CASSPRTSTDTQYF. The CDR3 DNA is TGTGCCAGCAGCCCTAGGACTAGCACAGATACGCAGTATTTT.

The chain carries TRBV7-9 and TRBJ1-2; the D is unclear. The V end was cut by 5 bases, the J end by 4 bases, with 11 bases between. There are 13 residues in the CDR3. Per germline, CDR1 SEHNR and CDR2 FQNEAQ (reference sequence). The CDR3 region has the DNA TGTGCCAGCAGCCTGGGTCTAGTCTATGGCTACACCTTC. Translation gives CASSLGLVYGYTF. The complete variable domain, with remaining parts taken from reference TRBV7-9 and TRBJ1-2, reads DTGVSQNPRHKITKRGQNVTFRCDPISEHNRLYWYRQTLGQGPEFLTYFQNEAQLEKSRLLSDRFSAERPKGSFSTLEIQRTEQGDSAMYLCASSLGLVYGYTFGSGTRLTVV.

This clonotype was seen at least ten times. The chain combines TRBV7-2 with TRBJ2-7, with TRBD2 as a possible D gene (5 bases). Germline V lookup: CDR1 SGHTA, CDR2 FQGNSA. CDR3 length equals 13 residues. V dropped 2 bases and J dropped 4 bases, with 9 bases sitting between them. Here the CDR3 reads CASSLRLAYEQYF. CDR3 sequence (DNA): TGTGCCAGCAGCTTAAGGCTAGCATACGAGCAGTACTTC. The complete variable domain, with remaining parts taken from reference TRBV7-2 and TRBJ2-7, reads GAGVSQSPSNKVTEKGKDVELRCDPISGHTALYWYRQSLGQGLEFLIYFQGNSAPDKSGLPSDRFSAERTGGSVSTLTIQRTQQEDSAVYLCASSLRLAYEQYFGPGTRLTVT.

In this sample, this clonotype turned up once. The genes are TRBV7-9 and TRBJ2-7, with TRBD1 identical over 9 bases. Per germline, CDR1 SEHNR and CDR2 FQNEAQ (reference sequence). V lost 5 bases and J lost 4; bases outside the gene matches: 15. This CDR3 contains 17 residues. This chain's CDR3 is CASSPPGQGTRLYEQYF. The CDR3 bases are TGTGCCAGCAGCCCGCCGGGACAGGGAACGAGGCTATACGAGCAGTACTTC. Full variable domain (remainder filled in from reference TRBV7-9 and TRBJ2-7): DTGVSQNPRHKITKRGQNVTFRCDPISEHNRLYWYRQTLGQGPEFLTYFQNEAQLEKSRLLSDRFSAERPKGSFSTLEIQRTEQGDSAMYLCASSPPGQGTRLYEQYFGPGTRLTVT.

This clonotype was counted between two and nine times. The V gene is TRBV4-2, the J gene TRBJ2-5; 9 bases are a match to TRBD2. The trim removed 2 bases at V and 5 bases at J, leaving 9 bases unmatched. CDR1 and CDR2 (germline): LGHNA, YNFKEQ. The CDR3 loop spans 16 amino acids. The CDR3 DNA reads as TGTGCCAGCAGCCAACCTCCGGGACTAGCAGGGGAGACCCAGTACTTC. Residues: CASSQPPGLAGETQYF.

The chain joins TRBV25-1 to TRBJ2-5; no clear D gene. There are 15 residues in the CDR3. Germline V CDR1 and CDR2: MGHDK, SYGVNS. V was cut by 2 bases and J by 2 bases, with 12 bases left in between. In DNA, the CDR3 is TGTGCCAGCAGTGAAGGTGGTCGTGGTCAAGAGACCCAGTACTTC. Translating it yields CASSEGGRGQETQYF.

In nucleotides, the CDR3 is TGTGCCAGCAGTTACTCGATGCGGACTAGCTGGGAGACCCAGTACTTC. The encoded protein is CASSYSMRTSWETQYF. This rearrangement joins TRBV6-6 to TRBJ2-5; 8 nucleotides match TRBD2. Trimming at V came to 0 bases and at J to 5 bases, leaving 8 bases not matched to a gene. The CDR3 runs to 16 residues. The germline V gene encodes CDR1 MNHNY and CDR2 SVGAGI (reference sequence).

This chain uses TRBV7-2 with TRBJ1-4; D may be TRBD1 (5 bases). The CDR3 extends over 16 amino acids. CDR1 and CDR2 from the germline V gene are SGHTA and FQGNSA. V lost 6 bases, J lost 8 bases, and 22 bases lay in between. The CDR3 DNA follows: TGTGCCAGCAGAGAAAAGGTGGGGCCGGTCGACGAAAAACTGTTTTTT. Translated: CASREKVGPVDEKLFF.

The genes are TRBV4-1 and TRBJ1-3; the match to TRBD1 covers 8 bases. This CDR3 comprises 17 residues. J gave up 5 bases and V 4 bases, and 13 bases lay outside the gene matches. Germline V gives CDR1 MGHRA, CDR2 YSYEKL. The CDR3 DNA reads as TGCGCCAGCAGCCCGCACCCCAGGGGGCTTGTACGAAACACCATATATTTT. Its protein is CASSPHPRGLVRNTIYF.

This clonotype was found a few times. The gene calls are TRBV7-8 and TRBJ2-7, with 10 bases identical to TRBD2. J was trimmed by 5 bases and V by 0 bases; bases with no gene match: 10. Germline lookup yields CDR1 SGHVS and CDR2 FQNEAQ. The length of the CDR3 is 17 residues. CDR3 nucleotide sequence: TGTGCCAGCAGCTTAGCGTCAAGAACTAGCGGGATTAACGAGCAGTACTTC. The encoded protein is CASSLASRTSGINEQYF.

A remark on this clonotype: This sequence may be a read error, since a much larger clone differs from it by one base. This sequence joins TRBV29-1 and TRBJ1-5, with D maybe TRBD1 (5 bases). Trimming left V 6 bases short and J 1 base short, with 10 bases between. This CDR3 comprises 13 residues. In germline, CDR1 is SQVTM, CDR2 ANQGSEA. CDR3 coding DNA: TGCAGCGTGGGACGCAAAAGCAATCAGCCCCAGCATTTT. Protein product: CSVGRKSNQPQHF.

This clonotype was observed a few times. The CDR3 DNA sequence: TGTGCCTGCTCCGAGGGAGGGACAGGGCCCGAAAAACTGTTTTTT. Amino acid sequence: CACSEGGTGPEKLFF. The chain couples TRBV7-2 to TRBJ1-4; 9 bases fit TRBD1. The germline CDR1 and CDR2 sequences are SGHTA and FQGNSA. Trimming took 11 bases from V and 8 from J; bases not matched to a gene: 15. The length of the CDR3 is 15 residues. The full variable domain, with the rest looked up from reference TRBV7-2 and TRBJ1-4, is GAGVSQSPSNKVTEKGKDVELRCDPISGHTALYWYRQSLGQGLEFLIYFQGNSAPDKSGLPSDRFSAERTGGSVSTLTIQRTQQEDSAVYLCACSEGGTGPEKLFFGSGTQLSVL.

J is TRBJ1-6 and V is TRBV7-8; no reliable D call. CDR1 and CDR2 (germline): SGHVS, FQNEAQ. The CDR3 runs to 17 residues. The germline V and J ends were trimmed by 1 base and 6 bases, with 16 bases remaining between them. The CDR3 DNA sequence: TGTGCCAGCAGCTTAGTGGGCGGGGATTTATCTAATTCACCCCTCCACTTT. This gives the protein CASSLVGGDLSNSPLHF.

This clonotype came up many times. The chain links TRBV10-3 to TRBJ1-1; unclear D gene. Looked up from germline, CDR1 is ENHRY and CDR2 is SYGVKD. V lost 3 bases, J lost 4 bases, and 6 bases lay in between. This CDR3 has 12 amino acids. This CDR3 is CAISEPGTEAFF. CDR3 sequence (DNA): TGTGCCATCAGTGAACCGGGCACTGAAGCTTTCTTT.